The following is a TCR beta chain sequence with its context. The antigen remains unidentified. J gave up 5 bases and V 5 bases, and 6 bases lay outside the gene matches. This CDR3 spans 14 amino acids. Germline CDR1 and CDR2: SGHTA and FQGTGA. Construction of TCR beta libraries relied on iRepertoire HTBI primers and on Arm-PCR targeting CDR3 regions. MiXCR, applied by TCRdb to the multiplex PCR reads, yields one record per CDR3 protein. This sample has around 400,000 distinct CDR3 sequences; 15% occur once, and the top ten carry approximately 7.6%. Time point described: newly diagnosed GD, antithyroid drugs for less than 3 months. The TCR library used RNA extracted from PBMCs. Diagnoses of Graves' disease were made by American Thyroid Association guidelines. This sample stems from a study of regulatory T cells in long-lasting Graves disease. The study, taken as a whole, reports: Those with persistent Graves' had less TCR diversity than newly diagnosed patients. Persistent disease was associated with favored TRBV28 usage and with favored use of TRBJ1-2 and TRBJ2-5.

These records were also assigned to another study, of T cells in Graves' hyperthyroidism and ophthalmopathy. That report adds: TCR CDR3 regions were first amplified by RT-PCR with HTBI primers.

The genes are TRBV7-3 and TRBJ2-5, with 9 nucleotides matching TRBD1. This receptor was identified in a woman aged 40 to 50 with Graves disease. This sample comprised peripheral blood mononuclear cells (PBMCs), obtained at new diagnosis, from a patient treated with antithyroid drugs. CDR3 region: CASSTTGGDETQYF. CDR3 bases: TGTGCCAGCAGCACGACAGGGGGGGACGAGACCCAGTACTTC.